These T cell receptor beta chains were read from a single sample in a study of cytomegalovirus exposure and HLA in healthy donors. The table came from immunoSEQ multiplex PCR; TCRdb's copy has only in-frame clones and leaves some out. The sample lists hundreds of thousands of clones, roughly 82% occurring once. Material for sequencing was PBMCs. The receptor source for this set is a man aged 40-49 years in good health and CMV-seropositive. CDR3s include the opening cysteine and the closing phenylalanine or tryptophan. D genes are given only for firm matches. Only some rows state a clone size, as once, few, many or a class for expanded clones.

>TRBD1|TRBJ1-2|.|TRBV25-1
CASSQGQGYGYTF
TGTGCCAGCAGCCAGGGACAGGGCTATGGCTACACCTTC
>.|TRBJ1-1|.|TRBV6-6
CASSYSNDRAFF
TGTGCCAGCAGTTACTCTAACGACAGGGCTTTCTTT
>TRBD2|TRBJ2-1|.|TRBV15
CATSESGGRANNEQFF
TGTGCCACCAGCGAGTCGGGGGGAAGGGCTAACAATGAGCAGTTCTTC
>.|TRBJ1-1|.|TRBV7-2
CASSFPGGDSEAFF
TGTGCCAGCAGCTTCCCGGGAGGGGACTCTGAAGCTTTCTTT
>TRBD1|TRBJ1-1|.|TRBV25-1
CASSERGRDTEAFF
TGTGCCAGCAGTGAGAGGGGGCGTGACACTGAAGCTTTCTTT
>.|TRBJ2-1|.|TRBV7-2
CASSLVTGSYNEQFF
TGTGCCAGCAGCTTAGTGACGGGCTCCTACAATGAGCAGTTCTTC
>.|TRBJ1-4|.|TRBV5-8
CASSPQRGAFSTNEKLFF
TGTGCCAGCAGTCCGCAACGGGGGGCGTTCTCAACTAATGAAAAACTGTTTTTT
>.|TRBJ1-1|.|TRBV11-2
CASSLGREAFF
TGTGCCAGCAGCTTAGGGAGGGAAGCTTTCTTT
>.|TRBJ1-6|.|TRBV30
CAWSGRTRSNSPLHF
TGTGCCTGGAGTGGCCGGACACGGTCGAATTCACCCCTCCACTTT
>.|TRBJ1-5|once|TRBV2
CASGPEDQPQHF
TGTGCCAGTGGTCCTGAGGATCAGCCCCAGCATTTT
>TRBD1|TRBJ2-7|.|TRBV28
CASFPSGQGWEQYF
TGTGCCAGTTTCCCCTCGGGACAGGGCTGGGAGCAGTACTTC
>.|TRBJ1-5|.|TRBV30
CAWSAPRLPRNQPQHF
TGTGCCTGGAGCGCACCGCGCCTCCCGCGAAATCAGCCCCAGCATTTT
>.|TRBJ1-5|.|TRBV13
CASNPGDHSNQPQHF
TGTGCCAGCAACCCAGGGGACCATAGCAATCAGCCCCAGCATTTT
>.|TRBJ1-3|.|TRBV25-1
CASSELGGGSGNTIYF
TGTGCCAGCAGTGAACTCGGGGGAGGTTCTGGAAACACCATATATTTT
>TRBD1|TRBJ1-2|.|TRBV18
CASSHTSGTGGVGYTF
TGTGCCAGCTCTCATACCTCCGGGACAGGTGGGGTTGGCTACACCTTC
>.|TRBJ1-4|.|TRBV6-1
CASSRAATNEKLFF
TGTGCCAGCAGTCGCGCTGCAACTAATGAAAAACTGTTTTTT
>.|TRBJ2-2|.|TRBV6-1
CASSGQGGLNTGELFF
TGTGCCAGCAGTGGCCAAGGGGGACTAAACACCGGGGAGCTGTTTTTT
>.|TRBJ2-6|.|TRBV13
CASSPERAGANVLTF
TGTGCCAGCAGCCCCGAGAGGGCTGGGGCCAACGTCCTGACTTTC
>.|TRBJ2-5|.|TRBV6-5
CASAGYQETQYF
TGTGCCAGCGCCGGGTACCAAGAGACCCAGTACTTC
>.|TRBJ1-5|.|TRBV6-5
CASSKFFSGSQPQHF
TGTGCCAGCAGTAAATTCTTTAGCGGGTCTCAGCCCCAGCATTTT
>TRBD2|TRBJ2-3|.|TRBV5-8
CASSWTSGRETDTQYF
TGTGCCAGCAGCTGGACTAGCGGGAGGGAGACAGATACGCAGTATTTT
>.|TRBJ1-2|.|TRBV29-1
CSVEEDSNYGYTF
TGCAGCGTCGAGGAGGACTCTAACTATGGCTACACCTTC
>.|TRBJ1-6|.|TRBV13
CASSQGTDYNSPLHF
TGTGCCAGCAGTCAAGGGACTGACTATAATTCACCCCTCCACTTT
>TRBD1|TRBJ2-7|.|TRBV9
CASSVGDSLYEQYF
TGTGCCAGCAGCGTGGGGGACAGCCTCTACGAGCAGTACTTC
>TRBD2|TRBJ2-1|.|TRBV9
CASSVGGAGGPRNEQFF
TGTGCCAGCAGCGTAGGGGGGGCGGGAGGGCCTAGGAATGAGCAGTTCTTC
>.|TRBJ1-1|.|TRBV18
CASSPQTGYTEAFF
TGTGCCAGCTCACCCCAGACGGGGTACACTGAAGCTTTCTTT
>.|TRBJ2-1|.|TRBV4-1
CASSHSGTEYNEQFF
TGCGCCAGCAGCCATTCCGGGACTGAATACAATGAGCAGTTCTTC
>TRBD2|TRBJ2-7|once|TRBV4-1
CASSQISGRDYEQYF
TGCGCCAGCAGCCAGATTAGCGGGAGGGACTACGAGCAGTACTTC
>TRBD2|TRBJ2-7|.|TRBV7-8
CASSLGEGSGSSYEQYF
TGTGCCAGCAGTCTAGGGGAGGGGAGCGGTTCTTCCTACGAGCAGTACTTC